This T cell receptor (beta chain) was captured by sequencing in a study of cytomegalovirus exposure and HLA in healthy donors. Study context: It was reported in a later analysis that the same platform had been used for the 90 to 150 validation repertoires as for the approximately 700 first-cohort repertoires. Study-level points and caveats: Whilst most TCR sequences proved rare, a subset of public TCRs occurred across many donors. Associated with cytomegalovirus, according to the listing, were fewer than 200 TCR beta chains.

The study drew the donors from its roughly 120-subject validation cohort, separate from the roughly 700-subject first cohort. On this clone: Its antigen is unknown.

Libraries were prepared by immunoSEQ multiplex PCR; TCRdb keeps only in-frame clonotypes and omits some of them. The sample carries some 43,000 clones, 80% to 95% recorded once. The clonotype was recovered from a young man in good health and CMV-seronegative. The sequenced sample consisted of PBMCs.

Here the CDR3 reads CASSQRAQGNSPLHF. CDR3 DNA sequence: TGTGCCAGCAGTCAAAGGGCACAGGGGAATTCACCCCTCCACTTT. V and J are TRBV6-1 and TRBJ1-6; 7 bases align to TRBD1. CDR3 size: 15 residues. The ends lost 5 bases at V and 7 bases at J; junction bases unmatched: 8. Germline V gives CDR1 MNHNS, CDR2 SASEGT.